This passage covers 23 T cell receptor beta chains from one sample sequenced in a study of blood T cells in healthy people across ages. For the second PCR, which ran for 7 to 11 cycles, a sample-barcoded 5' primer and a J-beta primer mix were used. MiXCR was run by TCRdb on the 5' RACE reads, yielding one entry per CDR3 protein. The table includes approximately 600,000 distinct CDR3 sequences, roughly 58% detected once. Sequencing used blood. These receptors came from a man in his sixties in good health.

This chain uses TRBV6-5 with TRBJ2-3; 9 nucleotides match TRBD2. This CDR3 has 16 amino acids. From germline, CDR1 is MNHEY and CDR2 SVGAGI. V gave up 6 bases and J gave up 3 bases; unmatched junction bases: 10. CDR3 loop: CASSGGAGGGTDTQYF. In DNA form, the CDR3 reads TGTGCCAGCAGCGGTGGAGCGGGGGGTGGAACAGATACGCAGTATTTT.

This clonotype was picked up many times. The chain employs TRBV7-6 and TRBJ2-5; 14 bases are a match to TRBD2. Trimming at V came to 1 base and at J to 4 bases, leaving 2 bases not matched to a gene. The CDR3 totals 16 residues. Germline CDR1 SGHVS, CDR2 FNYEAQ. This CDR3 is CASSLGGTSGGETQYF. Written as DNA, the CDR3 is TGTGCCAGCAGCTTAGGAGGGACTAGCGGGGGAGAGACCCAGTACTTC.

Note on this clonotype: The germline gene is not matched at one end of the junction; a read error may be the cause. CDR3 sequence (DNA): TGTGCCAACAGCCCGGAGCGGGGCCCCCAAGAGACCCAGTACTTC. Protein: CANSPERGPQETQYF. V gene TRBV4-2 combines with J gene TRBJ2-5, with TRBD2 matching 7 bases. The CDR3 spans 15 residues. Per germline, CDR1 LGHNA and CDR2 YNFKEQ.

CDR3 bases: TGTGCCAGCAGTGAAATTGCAGGGGCCAGCTCCGAGCAGTACTTC. It encodes CASSEIAGASSEQYF. This chain uses TRBV6-1 with TRBJ2-7; TRBD1 might be the D (6 bases). The CDR3 is 15 residues long. Germline loops: CDR1 MNHNS, CDR2 SASEGT. With 2 bases removed from V and 6 bases from J, the gap between germline ends came to 17 bases.

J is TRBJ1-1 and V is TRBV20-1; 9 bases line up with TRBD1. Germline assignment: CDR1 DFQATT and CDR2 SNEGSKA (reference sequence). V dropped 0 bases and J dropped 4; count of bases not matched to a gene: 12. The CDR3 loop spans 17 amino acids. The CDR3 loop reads CSARDFLKQGAVTEAFF. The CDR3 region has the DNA TGCAGTGCTAGAGATTTCTTAAAACAGGGGGCGGTCACTGAAGCTTTCTTT.

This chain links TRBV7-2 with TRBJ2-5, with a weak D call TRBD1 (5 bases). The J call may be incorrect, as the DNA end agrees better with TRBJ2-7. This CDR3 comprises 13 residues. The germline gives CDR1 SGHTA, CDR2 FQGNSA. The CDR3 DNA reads TGTGCCAGCAGCTTAGAGCAGGGTATCGAGCAGTACTTC. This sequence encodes CASSLEQGIEQYF.

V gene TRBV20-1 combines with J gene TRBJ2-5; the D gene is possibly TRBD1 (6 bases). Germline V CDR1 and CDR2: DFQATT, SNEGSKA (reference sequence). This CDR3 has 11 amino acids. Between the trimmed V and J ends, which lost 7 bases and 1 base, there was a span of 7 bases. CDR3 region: CSGTVQETQYF. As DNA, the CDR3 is TGCAGTGGGACAGTCCAAGAGACCCAGTACTTC.

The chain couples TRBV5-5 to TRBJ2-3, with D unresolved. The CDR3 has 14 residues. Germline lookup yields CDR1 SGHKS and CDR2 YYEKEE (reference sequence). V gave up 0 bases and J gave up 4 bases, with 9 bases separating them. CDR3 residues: CASSLVLRADTQYF. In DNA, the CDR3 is TGTGCCAGCAGCTTGGTTCTCCGGGCAGATACGCAGTATTTT. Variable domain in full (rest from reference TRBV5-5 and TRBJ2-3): DAGVTQSPTHLIKTRGQQVTLRCSPISGHKSVSWYQQVLGQGPQFIFQYYEKEERGRGNFPDRFSARQFPNYSSELNVNALLLGDSALYLCASSLVLRADTQYFGPGTRLTVL.

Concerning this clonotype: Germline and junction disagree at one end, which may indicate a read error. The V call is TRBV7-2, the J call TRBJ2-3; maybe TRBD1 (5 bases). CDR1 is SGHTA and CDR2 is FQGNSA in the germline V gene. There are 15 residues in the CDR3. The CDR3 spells CACSSDIGAGDTQYF. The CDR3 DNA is TGTGCCTGCAGCTCGGATATTGGGGCTGGAGATACGCAGTATTTT.

CDR3 amino acids: CSARDVGRGPTDTQYF. The CDR3 DNA reads TGCAGTGCTAGAGATGTAGGGCGGGGACCCACAGATACGCAGTATTTT. The chain links TRBV20-1 to TRBJ2-3; weak D call: TRBD2 (6 bases). Germline V gene lookup returns CDR1 DFQATT and CDR2 SNEGSKA (reference sequence). V gave up 0 bases and J gave up 2 bases, with 15 bases separating them. The CDR3 covers 16 residues.

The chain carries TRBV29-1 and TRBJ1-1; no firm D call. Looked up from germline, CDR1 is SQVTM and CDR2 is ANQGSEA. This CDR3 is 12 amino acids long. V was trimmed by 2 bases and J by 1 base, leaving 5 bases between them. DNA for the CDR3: TGCAGCGTTGAATCTCCGAACACTGAAGCTTTCTTT. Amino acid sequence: CSVESPNTEAFF.

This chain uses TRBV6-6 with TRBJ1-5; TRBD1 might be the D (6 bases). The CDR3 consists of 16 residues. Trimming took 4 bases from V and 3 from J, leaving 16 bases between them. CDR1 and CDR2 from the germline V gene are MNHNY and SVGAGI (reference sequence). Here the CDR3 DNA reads TGTGCCAGCAGTTTAGCTGGGGGGGGGCCCAATCAGCCCCAGCATTTT. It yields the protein CASSLAGGGPNQPQHF.

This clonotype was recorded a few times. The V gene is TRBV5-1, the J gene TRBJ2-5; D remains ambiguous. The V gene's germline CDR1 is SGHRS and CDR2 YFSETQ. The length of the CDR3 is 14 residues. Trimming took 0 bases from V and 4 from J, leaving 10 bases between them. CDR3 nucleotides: TGCGCCAGCAGCTTGGCCCAGACCCGAGAGACCCAGTACTTC. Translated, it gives CASSLAQTRETQYF.

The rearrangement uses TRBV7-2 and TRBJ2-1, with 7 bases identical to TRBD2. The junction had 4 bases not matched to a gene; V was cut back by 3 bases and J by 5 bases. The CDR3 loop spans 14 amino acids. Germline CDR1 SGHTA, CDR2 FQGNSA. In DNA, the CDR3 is TGTGCCAGCAGCTTGGGAGGGGTCGACAATGAGCAGTTCTTC. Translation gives CASSLGGVDNEQFF.

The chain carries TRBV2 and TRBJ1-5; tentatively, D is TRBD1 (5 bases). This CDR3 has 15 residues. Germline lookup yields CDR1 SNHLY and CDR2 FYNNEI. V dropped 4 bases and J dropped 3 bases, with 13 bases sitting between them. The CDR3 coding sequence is TGTGCCAGCAGTGGTTCCAGGGCGGTCAATCAGCCCCAGCATTTT. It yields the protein CASSGSRAVNQPQHF. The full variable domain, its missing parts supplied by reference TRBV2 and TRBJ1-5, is EPEVTQTPSHQVTQMGQEVILRCVPISNHLYFYWYRQILGQKVEFLVSFYNNEISEKSEIFDDQFSVERPDGSNFTLKIRSTKLEDSAMYFCASSGSRAVNQPQHFGDGTRLSIL.

CDR3 nucleotides: TGCAGTGCGGTTACAGGGTTCCCAGATACGCAGTATTTT. Translation: CSAVTGFPDTQYF. The V gene is TRBV20-1, the J gene TRBJ2-3; D is perhaps TRBD1 (6 bases). V was shortened by 6 bases and J by 4 bases, with 14 bases between the two germline ends. This CDR3 is 13 amino acids long. Germline V gives CDR1 DFQATT, CDR2 SNEGSKA (reference sequence).

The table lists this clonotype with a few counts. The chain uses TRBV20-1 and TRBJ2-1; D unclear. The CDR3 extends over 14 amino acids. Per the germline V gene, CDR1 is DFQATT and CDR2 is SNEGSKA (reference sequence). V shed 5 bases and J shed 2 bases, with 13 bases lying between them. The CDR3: CSAPIVGPYNEQFF. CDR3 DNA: TGCAGTGCTCCGATCGTAGGACCCTACAATGAGCAGTTCTTC.

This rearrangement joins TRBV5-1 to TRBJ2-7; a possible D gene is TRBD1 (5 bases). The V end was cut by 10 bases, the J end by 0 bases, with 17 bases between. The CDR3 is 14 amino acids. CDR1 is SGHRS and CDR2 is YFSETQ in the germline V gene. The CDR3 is CAGKVDQGSYEQYF. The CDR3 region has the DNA TGCGCCGGCAAGGTGGACCAGGGCTCCTACGAGCAGTACTTC.

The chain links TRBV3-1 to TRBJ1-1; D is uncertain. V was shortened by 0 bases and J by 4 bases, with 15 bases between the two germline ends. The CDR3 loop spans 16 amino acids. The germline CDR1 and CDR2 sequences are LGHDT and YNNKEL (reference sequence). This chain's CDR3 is CASSQDQYRLGTEAFF. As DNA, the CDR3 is TGTGCCAGCAGCCAAGACCAGTATCGGTTGGGCACTGAAGCTTTCTTT. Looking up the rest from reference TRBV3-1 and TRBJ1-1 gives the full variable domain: DTAVSQTPKYLVTQMGNDKSIKCEQNLGHDTMYWYKQDSKKFLKIMFSYNNKELIINETVPNRFSPKSPDKAHLNLHINSLELGDSAVYFCASSQDQYRLGTEAFFGQGTRLTVV.

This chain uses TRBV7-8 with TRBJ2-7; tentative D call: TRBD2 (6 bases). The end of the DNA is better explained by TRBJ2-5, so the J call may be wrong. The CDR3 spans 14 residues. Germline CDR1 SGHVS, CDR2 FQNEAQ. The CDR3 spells CASSDGGWLETQYF. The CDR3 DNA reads TGTGCCAGCAGTGACGGGGGTTGGTTGGAGACCCAGTACTTC.

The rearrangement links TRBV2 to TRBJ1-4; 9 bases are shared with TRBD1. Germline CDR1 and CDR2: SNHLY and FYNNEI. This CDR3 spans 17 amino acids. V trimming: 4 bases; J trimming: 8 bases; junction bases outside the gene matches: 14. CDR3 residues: CASSVYLDRDRDEKLFF. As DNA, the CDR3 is TGTGCCAGCAGTGTTTATCTAGACCGGGACAGGGACGAAAAACTGTTTTTT.

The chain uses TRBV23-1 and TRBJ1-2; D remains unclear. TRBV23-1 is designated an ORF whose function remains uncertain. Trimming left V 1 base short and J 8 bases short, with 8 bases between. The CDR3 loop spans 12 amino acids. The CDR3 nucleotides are TGCGCCAGCAGTCAATTGTGGGGAGGCTACACCTTC. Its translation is CASSQLWGGYTF.

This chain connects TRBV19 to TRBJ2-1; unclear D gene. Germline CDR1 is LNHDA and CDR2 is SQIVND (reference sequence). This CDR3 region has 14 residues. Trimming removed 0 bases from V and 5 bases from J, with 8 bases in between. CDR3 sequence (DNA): TGTGCCAGTAGTATAGAGGACCCAGACAATGAGCAGTTCTTC. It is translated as CASSIEDPDNEQFF.